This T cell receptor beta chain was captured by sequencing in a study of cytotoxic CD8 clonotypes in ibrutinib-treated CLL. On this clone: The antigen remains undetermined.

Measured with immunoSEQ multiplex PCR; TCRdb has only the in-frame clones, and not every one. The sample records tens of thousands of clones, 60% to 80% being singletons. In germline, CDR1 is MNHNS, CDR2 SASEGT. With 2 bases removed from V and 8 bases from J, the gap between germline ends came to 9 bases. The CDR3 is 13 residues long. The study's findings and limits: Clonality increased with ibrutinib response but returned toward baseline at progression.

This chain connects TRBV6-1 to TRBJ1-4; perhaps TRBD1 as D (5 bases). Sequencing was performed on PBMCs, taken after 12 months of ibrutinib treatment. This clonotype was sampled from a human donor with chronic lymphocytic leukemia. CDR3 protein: CASSEQGWEKLFF. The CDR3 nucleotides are TGTGCCAGCAGTGAACAGGGTTGGGAAAAACTGTTTTTT.